The 20 T cell receptor beta chains below all came from one sample that was sequenced in a study of cytomegalovirus exposure and HLA in healthy donors (dated 2017 in TCRdb). The library was generated by the immunoSEQ multiplex PCR assay. A mixture of 60 forward primers for TCR Vbeta segments and 13 reverse primers for TCR Jbeta segments was used in the multiplex PCR. The source is immuneACCESS, and TCRdb retained only in-frame sequences with V and J called. Part of the clones is not carried over; for the studies checked, unresolved V genes explain less than half of this, and the remainder is unexplained. The sample table shows 150,000 to 200,000 clones, and over 70% are seen once. Approximately 1.4% of the sample belongs to the ten largest clones. Sequencing was carried out using PBMCs. Receptors originate from a woman aged 25 to 39 in good health and CMV-seronegative.

In its sample, this clone was seen once. The genes are TRBV4-2 and TRBJ2-1; 9 bases are a match to TRBD2. Germline V gene sequence: CDR1 LGHNA, CDR2 YNFKEQ. V dropped 1 base and J dropped 2; count of bases not matched to a gene: 3. The CDR3 sequence is 16 residues long. CDR3 region: CASSQVSGGTYNEQFF. CDR3 DNA sequence: TGTGCCAGCAGCCAAGTAAGCGGGGGGACCTACAATGAGCAGTTCTTC.

The chain uses TRBV5-5 and TRBJ1-5, with D perhaps TRBD1 (5 bases). This CDR3 has 15 residues. Trimming shortened V by 0 bases and J by 0 bases, and 7 bases separated the two germline ends. Germline V gene lookup returns CDR1 SGHKS and CDR2 YYEKEE (reference sequence). CDR3 in DNA: TGTGCCAGCAGCTTGGTAGACAGTAGCAATCAGCCCCAGCATTTT. This translates into CASSLVDSSNQPQHF.

The chain has TRBV19 and TRBJ2-3, with 8 bases identical to TRBD2. The CDR3 runs to 14 residues. V lost 4 bases and J lost 6; bases outside the gene matches: 6. Germline V gene sequence: CDR1 LNHDA, CDR2 SQIVND (reference sequence). The CDR3 DNA reads as TGTGCCAGTAGTAGAATCGGCGGGGGGGATACGCAGTATTTT. It codes for CASSRIGGGDTQYF. Full variable domain (remainder filled in from reference TRBV19 and TRBJ2-3): DGGITQSPKYLFRKEGQNVTLSCEQNLNHDAMYWYRQDPGQGLRLIYYSQIVNDFQKGDIAEGYSVSREKKESFPLTVTSAQKNPTAFYLCASSRIGGGDTQYFGPGTRLTVL.

The chain is built from TRBV7-9 and TRBJ1-2; TRBD1 agrees at 8 bases. The CDR3 covers 13 residues. Per the germline V gene, CDR1 is SEHNR and CDR2 is FQNEAQ (reference sequence). Germline trimming cut 5 bases from V and 5 bases from J; bases unmatched to any gene: 4. This CDR3 is CASSPGTGYGYTF. CDR3 bases: TGTGCCAGCAGCCCCGGGACAGGATATGGCTACACCTTC.

The chain links TRBV6-5 to TRBJ2-7; the match to TRBD1 covers 9 bases. Germline loops: CDR1 MNHEY, CDR2 SVGAGI. The CDR3 has 15 amino acids. V dropped 2 bases and J dropped 6; count of bases not matched to a gene: 8. The DNA for the CDR3 is TGTGCCAGCAGTTACGCGGTGGACAGGGGCCGCGAGCAGTACTTC. It yields the protein CASSYAVDRGREQYF.

The rearrangement links TRBV7-8 to TRBJ2-7; tentatively, D is TRBD2 (5 bases). The CDR3 consists of 15 residues. Trimming took off 2 bases at V and 6 bases at J, with 17 bases between the two ends. The germline V gene encodes CDR1 SGHVS and CDR2 FQNEAQ. CDR3 sequence: CASSLLVVGDVEQYF. Written as DNA, the CDR3 is TGTGCCAGCAGCTTACTTGTCGTGGGAGACGTCGAGCAGTACTTC.

The chain employs TRBV11-3 and TRBJ2-3, with 7 bases aligning to TRBD1. The CDR3 consists of 14 residues. Germline-derived CDR1 and CDR2 are SGHNT and YENEEA. With V trimmed by 5 bases and J by 3 bases, 5 bases remained unmatched. The DNA of the CDR3 is TGTGCCAGCAGCCACCGACAGGGAACAGATACGCAGTATTTT. Translating gives CASSHRQGTDTQYF.

This clone occurred a few times. The V and J genes are TRBV10-3 and TRBJ1-1; D is perhaps TRBD1 (5 bases). The CDR3 sequence is 14 residues long. Trimming cost V 7 bases and J 7 bases, with 19 bases left between them. Germline CDR1 ENHRY, CDR2 SYGVKD. The CDR3 bases are TGTGCCATCACGGCAGGGCCCCGGAGAGGTGAAGCTTTCTTT. It yields the protein CAITAGPRRGEAFF.

The chain combines TRBV5-1 with TRBJ1-4; 9 positions agree with TRBD1. Unmatched junction bases numbered 6, after V lost 3 bases and J lost 6 bases. Looked up from germline, CDR1 is SGHRS and CDR2 is YFSETQ. The CDR3 loop spans 15 amino acids. CDR3: CASSWGQGGDEKLFF. CDR3 nucleotide sequence: TGCGCCAGCAGCTGGGGACAGGGAGGAGATGAAAAACTGTTTTTT.

V usage is TRBV5-6 and J usage is TRBJ2-1; 9 positions agree with TRBD2. V shed 4 bases, J shed 4 bases, and the junction held 12 bases outside the gene matches. The CDR3 length is 17 residues. Germline CDR1 and CDR2: SGHDT and YYEEEE. CDR3 DNA sequence: TGTGCCAGCAGCCAAGCGGTCCTAGCGGGGATGTACAATGAGCAGTTCTTC. Its translation is CASSQAVLAGMYNEQFF.

The sample holds a few counts of this clone. The CDR3 DNA sequence: TGTGCCAGCGCTCAAGCGGGCACAGATACGCAGTATTTT. Its translation is CASAQAGTDTQYF. This rearrangement joins TRBV18 to TRBJ2-3; perhaps TRBD2 as D (5 bases). Germline CDR1 reads KGHSH; CDR2 reads LQKENI. V gave up 8 bases and J gave up 1 base, with 10 bases separating them. CDR3 length equals 13 residues.

The gene calls are TRBV7-9 and TRBJ2-5, with TRBD1 identical over 7 bases. This CDR3 is built from 15 residues. Germline lookup yields CDR1 SEHNR and CDR2 FQNEAQ (reference sequence). V lost 5 bases, J lost 5 bases, and 11 bases stayed unmatched. CDR3 loop: CASSQRGGLGETQYF. The DNA for the CDR3 is TGTGCCAGCAGCCAGAGAGGGGGCTTGGGGGAGACCCAGTACTTC.

The sample holds one count of this clone. The chain carries TRBV5-1 and TRBJ2-1, with 10 positions matching TRBD1. This CDR3 spans 16 amino acids. Germline V gene sequence: CDR1 SGHRS, CDR2 YFSETQ. V gave up 4 bases and J gave up 6 bases; unmatched junction bases: 10. The CDR3 protein is CASSPFGTGEFNEQFF. CDR3 bases: TGCGCCAGCAGCCCCTTTGGGACAGGGGAATTCAATGAGCAGTTCTTC.

CDR3: CAWSVAGGRGEQFF. CDR3 sequence (DNA): TGTGCCTGGAGTGTAGCGGGGGGGCGGGGTGAGCAGTTCTTC. The chain links TRBV30 to TRBJ2-1; TRBD2 matches 10 bases. The CDR3 loop spans 14 amino acids. The germline V gene encodes CDR1 GTSNPN and CDR2 SVGIG (reference sequence). The V and J ends lost 0 bases and 9 bases, in that order; junction bases with no gene match: 5.

The chain joins TRBV5-1 to TRBJ2-3, with TRBD1 identical over 7 bases. This CDR3 comprises 14 residues. Germline V lookup: CDR1 SGHRS, CDR2 YFSETQ. J gave up 3 bases and V 1 base, and 2 bases lay outside the gene matches. CDR3 sequence (DNA): TGCGCCAGCAGCTTGCAGGGACAGACAGATACGCAGTATTTT. Protein sequence: CASSLQGQTDTQYF.

With regard to this clone: One end of the junction is discordant with germline, which a read error may explain. Other DNA variants within this sample encode the same CDR3. The J gene is TRBJ1-1, the V gene TRBV4-2; 8 bases agree with TRBD1. The CDR3 sequence is 17 residues long. CDR1 is LGHNA, CDR2 YNFKEQ, per germline. CDR3 in amino acids: CASSQDPRGRMNTEAFF. The CDR3 nucleotides are TGTGCCAGTAGCCAAGATCCCAGGGGGCGGATGAACACTGAAGCTTTCTTT.

The chain employs TRBV11-2 and TRBJ1-1, with no clear D. V was shortened by 5 bases and J by 4 bases, with 14 bases between the two germline ends. The CDR3 spans 14 residues. Looked up from germline, CDR1 is SGHAT and CDR2 is FQNNGV. Here the CDR3 DNA reads TGTGCCAGCAGCCCCGGGTCCCCCGGCACTGAAGCTTTCTTT. Translation gives CASSPGSPGTEAFF.

CDR3 region: CASSLTGGTEAFF. The DNA for the CDR3 is TGTGCCAGCAGCTTAACAGGGGGCACTGAAGCTTTCTTT. The chain has TRBV11-2 and TRBJ1-1, with TRBD1 matching over 8 bases. CDR1 is SGHAT, CDR2 FQNNGV, per germline. The length of the CDR3 is 13 residues. With 2 bases clipped from V and 4 bases from J, the junction kept 0 bases outside the gene matches.

In this sample, this clone turned up once. This chain links TRBV5-4 with TRBJ2-5; D unclear. Germline V gives CDR1 SGHNT, CDR2 YYREEE (reference sequence). The CDR3 is 14 amino acids. V lost 4 bases and J 5 bases, leaving 15 bases between the germline ends. The CDR3 reads CASSLPRKAETQYF. The CDR3 DNA reads as TGTGCCAGCAGCCTGCCTAGGAAGGCGGAGACCCAGTACTTC.

This chain joins TRBV19 and TRBJ2-3; 9 bases agree with TRBD2. Germline trimming cut 9 bases from V and 0 bases from J; bases unmatched to any gene: 13. The CDR3 sequence is 17 residues long. The germline CDR1 and CDR2 sequences are LNHDA and SQIVND (reference sequence). For the CDR3, the DNA is TGTGCCAGCTTGGGCGGGGGGGCTTCACGAAGCACAGATACGCAGTATTTT. Its protein is CASLGGGASRSTDTQYF.